Reported below is one T cell receptor (beta chain). The antigen it recognizes is unknown. No clone much larger than this one lies a single base away; base qualities are absent. The data belong to a study of blood T cell repertoires in COVID-19 (dated by TCRdb to 2020 to 2022). Background on the whole study: Collaborator samples came from the United States, Italy and Spain and covered acute and convalescent phases of COVID-19. Deeply sampled blood TCRbeta repertoires from subjects exposed to, actively infected with, or recovered from COVID-19 were included in the dataset. A freely available public database, intended as a resource for researchers studying the immune response to SARS-CoV-2, is where the repertoires were released. Where HLA class I and class II types were available, the types were taken from metadata supplied by the sample provider, not from assay-based typing. The sample metadata nearly always contained a de-identified subject ID, COVID-19 status, age in years and sex. The material from the prospective study consisted of cDNA or gDNA derived from T cells, B-cell-depleted T cells, or PBMCs. Samples came from the ongoing ImmuneRACE study (first 160 participants) plus 1,254 subjects from 6 global collaborators. Broad study findings and their caveats: The amount of clinical and demographic metadata varied by source and participant and was provided uncurated.

TCRbeta CDR3 regions were amplified from genomic DNA by means of the immunoSEQ Assay, a bias-controlled multiplex PCR. In the paper's pipeline: The number of nucleated cells in each sample was estimated from the amplification of reference gene primers within the assay. To quantify the absolute abundance of each unique TCRbeta CDR3 rearrangement, sequence reads were collapsed and filtered. Productive Simpson clonality was computed per sample as the square root of Simpson's diversity index over productive rearrangements. The table comes from immuneACCESS by way of TCRdb, which keeps in-frame sequences with V and J called. Part of the clones is missing from these tables; in studies checked, under half for an unresolved V gene and the rest for unknown reasons. V, J and clone size derive from that table, while D and trimming were established from the DNA sequence. Across this sample there are tens of thousands of clones, with over 75% seen only once. The ten most abundant clones make up approximately 8% of the sample.

CDR1 and CDR2 are read off the germline V gene as SGHRS and YFSETQ. Counted from cysteine to phenylalanine, this CDR3 has 14 amino acids. The CDR3 DNA has 42 bases and is translated from base 1. Deletion took 4 bases off V and 6 bases off J, with a span of 17 bases between the germline ends. Whole blood was collected in K2EDTA tubes by collaborating institutions according to the institutions' own protocols. For TCRbeta analysis, collaborator samples were shipped as frozen whole blood, as isolated PBMCs, or as DNA extracted from either sample type. The sequence derives from a woman between 50 and 59 years old with active COVID-19. The rearranged segments are TRBV5-1 and TRBJ2-7, and perhaps TRBD2 as D gene, on 5 matching bases. The sequenced material came from peripheral blood. The bases read TGCGCCAGCAGCCTCCCGGAGGCCAGCAGCGAGCAGTACTTC. Its product reads: CASSLPEASSEQYF.